This TCR beta chain comes out of a study of graft-versus-host responses after intestinal transplantation. This table comes from immunoSEQ multiplex PCR, and its TCRdb copy is limited to in-frame clones, with some not included. The sample has about 19,000 clones, 75% to 95% seen once. Germline CDR1 and CDR2: SGHRS and YFSETQ. This CDR3 has 18 amino acids. The ends were cut back, 3 bases at V and 0 bases at J, with 18 bases in the middle. This clone was counted once. The receptor was isolated from a human patient who received an intestinal transplant, so some T cells may come from the graft donor. V gene TRBV5-1 combines with J gene TRBJ2-2, with D perhaps TRBD1 or TRBD2 (5 bases each). Specimen: PBMCs, collected around 350 days after transplant. The CDR3 nucleotides are TGCGCCAGCAGCTGGGGGTCAGTCGAAAACGCGAACACCGGGGAGCTGTTTTTT. Its protein is CASSWGSVENANTGELFF.